This T cell receptor beta chain stems from a study of regulatory T cells in long-lasting Graves disease. This clonotype was seen a few times. The target antigen is unknown. iRepertoire HTBI primers and Arm-PCR of CDR3 regions built TCR beta libraries. Using its own MiXCR run on the multiplex PCR reads, TCRdb lists one record per CDR3 protein. The sample holds hundreds of thousands of distinct CDR3 sequences; approximately 16% are singletons and the top ten take about 7.8%. Germline assignment: CDR1 LGHDT and CDR2 YNNKEL (reference sequence). The CDR3 covers 16 residues. Germline trimming cut 4 bases from V and 4 bases from J; bases unmatched to any gene: 9. Study-wide results and caveats: Whereas 950 to 1,000 public clonotypes were shared by new patients, persistent patients shared more, at approximately 2,700. Favored usage of TRBV28, TRBJ1-2 and TRBJ2-5 was recorded in persistent disease.

Time point noted: newly diagnosed GD, antithyroid drugs for less than 3 months. PBMC RNA served as the TCR library source. These same data were also listed under a study on T cells in Graves' hyperthyroidism and ophthalmopathy. As that study records: Hyperthyroidism patients were newly diagnosed, had disease duration under 2 months, and were aged 18 to 65 years.

Here the sequenced sample was peripheral blood mononuclear cells (PBMCs), taken at new diagnosis, from a patient treated with antithyroid drugs. The V and J genes are TRBV3-1 and TRBJ2-7; 11 bases are shared with TRBD1. The sequence derives from a middle-aged woman with Graves disease. The CDR3: CASSPEGTGGLYEQYF. CDR3 DNA sequence: TGTGCCAGCAGCCCCGAAGGGACAGGGGGTTTGTACGAGCAGTACTTC.